This T cell receptor beta chain was documented in a study of blood T cell repertoires in COVID-19. Study details: Samples taken during acute and convalescent COVID-19 were collected in the United States, Italy and Spain.

Libraries were prepared by immunoSEQ multiplex PCR; TCRdb keeps only in-frame clonotypes and omits some of them. This repertoire shows 200,000 to 250,000 clones, roughly 81% found once; its top ten account for about 0.91%. The CDR3 has 18 residues. Losses at the gene ends were 5 bases for V and 1 base for J; bases not matched to a gene: 13. Germline V gene data show CDR1 as LNHDA and CDR2 as SQIVND (reference sequence). J is TRBJ2-2 and V is TRBV19; 7 positions agree with TRBD2. This receptor was obtained from a middle-aged man with acute or convalescent COVID-19. The specimen sequenced was peripheral blood. Here the CDR3 reads CASSPLRGSGENTGELFF. Here the CDR3 DNA reads TGTGCCAGTAGTCCCCTACGGGGGAGCGGGGAGAACACCGGGGAGCTGTTTTTT. Full variable domain (outside the CDR3, taken from reference TRBV19 and TRBJ2-2): DGGITQSPKYLFRKEGQNVTLSCEQNLNHDAMYWYRQDPGQGLRLIYYSQIVNDFQKGDIAEGYSVSREKKESFPLTVTSAQKNPTAFYLCASSPLRGSGENTGELFFGEGSRLTVL.